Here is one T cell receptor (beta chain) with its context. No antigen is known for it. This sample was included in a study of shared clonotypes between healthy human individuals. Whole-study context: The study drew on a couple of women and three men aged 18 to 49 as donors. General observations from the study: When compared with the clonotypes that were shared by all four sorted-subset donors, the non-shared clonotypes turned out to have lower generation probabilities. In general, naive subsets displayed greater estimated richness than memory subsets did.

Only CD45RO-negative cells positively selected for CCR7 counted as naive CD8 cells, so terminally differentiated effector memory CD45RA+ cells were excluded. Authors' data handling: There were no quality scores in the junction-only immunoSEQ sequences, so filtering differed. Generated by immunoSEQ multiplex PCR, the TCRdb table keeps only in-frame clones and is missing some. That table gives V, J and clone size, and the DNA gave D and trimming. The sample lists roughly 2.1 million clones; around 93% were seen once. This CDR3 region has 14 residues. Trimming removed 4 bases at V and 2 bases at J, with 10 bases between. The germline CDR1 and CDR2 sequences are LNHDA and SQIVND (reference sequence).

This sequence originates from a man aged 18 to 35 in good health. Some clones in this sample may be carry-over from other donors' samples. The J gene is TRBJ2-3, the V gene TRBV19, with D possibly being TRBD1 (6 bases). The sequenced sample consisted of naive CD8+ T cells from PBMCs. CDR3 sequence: CASSTGVYTDTQYF. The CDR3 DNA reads TGTGCCAGTAGTACAGGGGTCTACACAGATACGCAGTATTTT.